This entry lists 15 T cell receptor beta chains sequenced from one sample in a study of T cells in Graves' hyperthyroidism and ophthalmopathy (dated by TCRdb to the late 2010s). Libraries were built with multiplex PCR. TCRdb records Illumina HiSeq 2000 as the sequencer. The TCR beta CDR3 regions were amplified from the RNA transcripts. The TCR CDR3 was subjected to a first round of RT-PCR using the HTBI primer set and the Qiagen OneStep RT-PCR kit. TCRdb redid the processing of the public reads, applying fastp at Q25 and MiXCR, and retained in-frame beta chains. Identical CDR3 proteins give one entry, which carries the most common genes and DNA. The sample data list roughly 290,000 distinct CDR3 sequences, and about an eighth of these were observed just once. The ten top clones hold approximately 8.6% of the sample. The sample taken for sequencing was blood. Every receptor here comes from a woman aged 25 to 39 with Graves' hyperthyroidism that later progressed to Graves' ophthalmopathy.

This chain links TRBV12-3 or TRBV12-4 with TRBJ1-1, with D possibly matching TRBD1 (6 bases). The CDR3 length is 14 residues. V shed 5 bases and J shed 3 bases, with 13 bases lying between them. The CDR3 sequence is CASSRGRTDTEAFF. The CDR3 DNA reads as TGTGCCAGCAGTCGGGGGCGAACGGACACTGAAGCTTTCTTT.

This clonotype showed up many times. The chain couples TRBV27 to TRBJ2-7; a possible D gene is TRBD2 (6 bases). Trimming took 2 bases from V and 2 from J, leaving 19 bases between them. There are 17 residues in the CDR3. CDR1 and CDR2 (germline): MNHEY, SMNVEV (reference sequence). Here the CDR3 DNA reads TGTGCCAGCAGTTTAGAGGGAGGCCTCCCCCCTCCCTACGAGCAGTACTTC. It encodes CASSLEGGLPPPYEQYF.

This clonotype was observed at least ten times. The CDR3 DNA sequence: TGCAGCACCTACGCGGATGACACAGATACGCAGTATTTT. It codes for CSTYADDTDTQYF. The V and J genes are TRBV20-1 and TRBJ2-3; no clear D. Looked up from germline, CDR1 is DFQATT and CDR2 is SNEGSKA (reference sequence). CDR3 length: 13 residues.

At least ten counts were recorded for this clonotype. The gene calls are TRBV7-9 and TRBJ2-1; D might be TRBD1 or TRBD2, each matching 5 bases. From germline, CDR1 is SEHNR and CDR2 FQNEAQ (reference sequence). The V gene lost 1 base and the J gene lost 2 bases, with 12 bases spanning the gap. This CDR3 region has 16 residues. The CDR3 sequence is CASSLVVGDPYNEQFF. Written as DNA, the CDR3 is TGTGCCAGCAGCTTAGTGGTAGGGGACCCCTACAATGAGCAGTTCTTC.

This sequence joins TRBV20-1 and TRBJ2-1; TRBD2 matches at 7 bases. V was pared by 0 bases and J by 4 bases, with 9 bases of the junction left unmatched. The germline V gene has CDR1 DFQATT and CDR2 SNEGSKA (reference sequence). The CDR3 is made up of 16 amino acids. CDR3 in DNA: TGCAGTGCTAGAGAGTTTGGGACGGGAGGATACAATGAGCAGTTCTTC. Protein product: CSAREFGTGGYNEQFF.

This clonotype was recorded at least ten times. The chain couples TRBV18 to TRBJ2-7; D not resolved. Germline V gene sequence: CDR1 KGHSH, CDR2 LQKENI. V lost 1 base to trimming and J lost 7 bases, with 11 bases between them. This CDR3 is built from 13 residues. The CDR3 spells CASSPLATGEQYF. The CDR3 DNA sequence: TGTGCCAGCTCACCACTCGCAACGGGTGAGCAGTACTTC.

The rearrangement links TRBV7-2 to TRBJ2-1; D is tentatively TRBD1 or TRBD2 (6 bases each). The CDR3 contains 15 residues. Trimming cost V 5 bases and J 3 bases, with 14 bases left between them. Germline CDR1 reads SGHTA; CDR2 reads FQGNSA. Here the CDR3 DNA reads TGTGCCAGCAGCCCGAAGGGGGGTCACTACAATGAGCAGTTCTTC. This translates into CASSPKGGHYNEQFF.

The V gene is TRBV5-1, the J gene TRBJ1-2; TRBD1 agrees at 11 bases. V lost 5 bases, J lost 6 bases, and 6 bases stayed unmatched. This CDR3 region has 14 residues. Germline loops: CDR1 SGHRS, CDR2 YFSETQ. The CDR3 protein is CASRDWTGGDGYTF. CDR3 nucleotides: TGCGCCAGCAGGGACTGGACAGGGGGCGATGGCTACACCTTC.

This clonotype was recorded at least ten times. The chain has TRBV7-2 and TRBJ2-7, with 9 bases identical to TRBD2. V shed 5 bases, J shed 7 bases, and the junction held 12 bases outside the gene matches. Germline V gives CDR1 SGHTA, CDR2 FQGNSA. The CDR3 spans 15 residues. Here the CDR3 reads CASSTQQGLAAEQYF. CDR3 in DNA: TGTGCCAGCAGCACTCAACAGGGACTAGCAGCGGAGCAGTACTTC.

In this sample, this clonotype turned up many times. The chain employs TRBV29-1 and TRBJ2-7; weak D call: TRBD2 (5 bases). The length of the CDR3 is 12 residues. V was trimmed by 6 bases and J by 0 bases, leaving 9 bases between them. CDR1 is SQVTM and CDR2 is ANQGSEA in the germline V gene. CDR3 residues: CSVSGSSYEQYF. The CDR3 DNA follows: TGCAGCGTATCTGGGAGCTCCTACGAGCAGTACTTC.

V usage is TRBV10-3 and J usage is TRBJ1-5; D unresolved. From germline, CDR1 is ENHRY and CDR2 SYGVKD. With 0 bases removed from V and 9 bases from J, the gap between germline ends came to 15 bases. This CDR3 is 15 amino acids long. This CDR3 is CAISESPLTSGPQHF. As DNA, the CDR3 is TGTGCCATCAGTGAGTCACCCCTTACGAGTGGGCCCCAGCATTTT.

At least ten counts were recorded for this clonotype. The chain couples TRBV4-3 to TRBJ2-7; 8 nucleotides align to TRBD2. J lost 3 bases, V lost 3 bases, and 1 base had no gene match. The germline V gene encodes CDR1 LGHNA and CDR2 YSLEER. The CDR3 length is 13 residues. CDR3 loop: CASSQGLVYEQYF. The CDR3 region has the DNA TGCGCCAGCAGCCAGGGACTAGTCTACGAGCAGTACTTC.

In this sample, this clonotype turned up many times. This chain joins TRBV27 and TRBJ2-2, with D maybe TRBD2 (5 bases). The CDR3 has 16 amino acids. Looked up from germline, CDR1 is MNHEY and CDR2 is SMNVEV (reference sequence). V was trimmed by 2 bases and J by 5 bases, leaving 15 bases between them. The CDR3 sequence: CASSLVASLATGELFF. The CDR3 DNA reads TGTGCCAGCAGTTTAGTGGCTAGCTTGGCGACCGGGGAGCTGTTTTTT.

This clonotype was seen only a few times. J is TRBJ2-1 and V is TRBV9; a possible D gene is TRBD2 (6 bases). Germline V gene lookup returns CDR1 SGDLS and CDR2 YYNGEE. V lost 1 base, J lost 5 bases, and 19 bases lay in between. The length of the CDR3 is 17 residues. CDR3 sequence (DNA): TGTGCCAGCAGCGTAAGTCCCGGGGGAGCGGTGGACAATGAGCAGTTCTTC. It specifies CASSVSPGGAVDNEQFF.

This clonotype was observed at least ten times. The chain has TRBV5-8 and TRBJ2-1, with D possibly being TRBD1 or TRBD2 (5 bases each). Trimming stripped 4 bases from V and 5 bases from J, with 13 bases between. Germline CDR1 reads SGHTS; CDR2 reads YDEGEE. This CDR3 is built from 14 residues. The CDR3 DNA reads TGTGCCAGCAGCGAAGGGACCGGCAACAATGAGCAGTTCTTC. Its protein is CASSEGTGNNEQFF.